This T cell receptor (beta chain) was obtained from a study of PD-L1 blockade in urothelial cancer. In the study overall: T cell content in blood samples showed a median of 141,255.

The V gene lost 3 bases and the J gene lost 0 bases, with 9 bases spanning the gap. This CDR3 comprises 14 residues. In germline, CDR1 is SNHLY, CDR2 FYNNEI. Time point noted: pretreatment peripheral blood. The data were produced by immunoSEQ multiplex PCR, yet TCRdb's version contains in-frame clones alone and is incomplete. The sample carries approximately 52,000 clones, 65% to 90% recorded once. The specimen comprised PBMCs, sampled around atezolizumab (anti-PD-L1) treatment. The chain combines TRBV2 with TRBJ2-7; D is undetermined. The sequence came from a man aged 70 or older with urothelial cancer. The CDR3 loop reads CASSEGRSSYEQYF. DNA of the CDR3: TGTGCCAGCAGTGAGGGTCGGAGCTCCTACGAGCAGTACTTC.